This note documents a single TCR beta chain sequence. V was pared by 2 bases and J by 0 bases, with 9 bases between. The germline gives CDR1 SGDLS, CDR2 YYNGEE. The CDR3 sequence is 15 residues long. As handled by the study authors: By means of reference gene primer amplification, nucleated cell counts were estimated. TCRdb's copy holds only in-frame clones and misses some; the assay was immunoSEQ multiplex PCR. V, J and clone size are those of that table, while D and trimming were read from the DNA. The sample contains fewer than 400,000 clones, 83% of which appear only once. This sample was included in a study of blood T cell repertoires in COVID-19. Study in general: Acute and convalescent COVID-19 specimens originated in the United States, Italy and Spain. The cDNA or gDNA used as material had been derived from T cells, B-cell-depleted T cells, or PBMCs.

Input material: peripheral blood. This TCR was sampled from a man in his thirties or forties with active or convalescent COVID-19. This rearrangement joins TRBV9 to TRBJ1-3; TRBD1 is a possible D gene (6 bases). The DNA for the CDR3 is TGTGCCAGCAGCGTCGGGGGGCCCTCTGGAAACACCATATATTTT. It codes for CASSVGGPSGNTIYF.